The sequence of this TCR beta chain was determined in a study of T-cell reconstitution after alpha-beta-depleted transplantation in children. Study-wide points: Expanded graft clones, several hundred of them, were reportedly the source of alpha-beta T cells about two months after transplant.

Unique molecular identifiers were incorporated when the TCRbeta library was constructed. TCRdb independently ran MiXCR on the PCR reads; one entry per CDR3 protein. The sample gives about 980,000 distinct CDR3 sequences, less than 30% of which show up once; about 28% is in the top ten. This clonotype was observed a few times. The antigen remains unidentified. The clonotype comes from a boy under two years old who had a stem cell transplant for SCID, so the T cells may come from the graft donor. The sample consisted of PBMCs, mostly from graft donor cells, taken 360 days after TCRalphabeta/CD19-depleted stem cell transplant.

The CDR3 protein is CASSLGPVSSGGVMYGYTF. The CDR3 region has the DNA TGTGCCAGCAGCTTAGGCCCCGTTTCATCAGGGGGCGTAATGTATGGCTACACCTTC. V is TRBV11-2 and J is TRBJ1-2; 8 bases fit TRBD1. V shed 1 base and J 5 bases; nucleotides not matched to a gene: 18. CDR3 length equals 19 residues. Germline V lookup: CDR1 SGHAT, CDR2 FQNNGV.